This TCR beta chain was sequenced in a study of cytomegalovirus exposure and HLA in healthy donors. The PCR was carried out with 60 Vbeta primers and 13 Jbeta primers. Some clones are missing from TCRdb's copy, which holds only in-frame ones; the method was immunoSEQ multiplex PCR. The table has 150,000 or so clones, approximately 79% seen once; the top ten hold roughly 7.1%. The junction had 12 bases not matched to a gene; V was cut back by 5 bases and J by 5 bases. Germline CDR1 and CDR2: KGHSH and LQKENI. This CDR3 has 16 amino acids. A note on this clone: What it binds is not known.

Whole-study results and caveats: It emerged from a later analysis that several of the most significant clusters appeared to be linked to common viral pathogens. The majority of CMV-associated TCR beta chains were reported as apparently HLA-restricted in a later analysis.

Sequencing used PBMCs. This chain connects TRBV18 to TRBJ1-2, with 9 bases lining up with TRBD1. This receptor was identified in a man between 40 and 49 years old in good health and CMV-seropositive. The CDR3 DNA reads TGTGCCAGCTCAGAGGCACAGGGGGCCTTAAGGTATGGCTACACCTTC. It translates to CASSEAQGALRYGYTF.